Below are 16 T cell receptor beta chains sequenced from a single sample in a study of blood T cell repertoires in COVID-19. Method: immunoSEQ multiplex PCR; TCRdb's copy keeps in-frame clones and lacks some. This table holds around 300,000 clones, 86% found once. The sequenced material came from peripheral blood. Receptors were obtained from a woman aged 25-40 years with active or convalescent COVID-19.

V gene TRBV6-5 combines with J gene TRBJ1-3; D is perhaps TRBD1 (5 bases). The CDR3 length is 16 residues. V was trimmed by 0 bases and J by 4 bases, leaving 13 bases between them. Germline V lookup: CDR1 MNHEY, CDR2 SVGAGI. As DNA, the CDR3 is TGTGCCAGCAGTTACTCCTCGCTCCAGGGAGGAAACACCATATATTTT. As protein: CASSYSSLQGGNTIYF.

This chain uses TRBV28 with TRBJ1-1; TRBD1 matches 8 bases. J lost 1 base, V lost 5 bases, and 6 bases had no gene match. CDR3 length: 15 residues. The germline V gene has CDR1 MDHEN and CDR2 SYDVKM. Here the CDR3 reads CASSQGDRSNTEAFF. In nucleotides, the CDR3 is TGTGCCAGCAGTCAGGGGGACAGGTCGAACACTGAAGCTTTCTTT. Together with reference TRBV28 and TRBJ1-1, the CDR3 gives the full variable domain: DVKVTQSSRYLVKRTGEKVFLECVQDMDHENMFWYRQDPGLGLRLIYFSYDVKMKEKGDIPEGYSVSREKKERFSLILESASTNQTSMYLCASSQGDRSNTEAFFGQGTRLTVV.

V usage is TRBV28 and J usage is TRBJ1-1; possibly TRBD1 for D (6 bases). Germline values: CDR1 MDHEN, CDR2 SYDVKM. The CDR3 consists of 13 residues. The V gene lost 6 bases and the J gene lost 3 bases, with 11 bases spanning the gap. The CDR3 DNA reads TGTGCCAGCAGAGCTACAGGGTACACTGAAGCTTTCTTT. Translated, it gives CASRATGYTEAFF.

The chain combines TRBV2 with TRBJ1-1; the D is unclear. Germline V gene sequence: CDR1 SNHLY, CDR2 FYNNEI. The CDR3 length is 12 residues. The V and J ends lost 11 bases and 3 bases respectively, with 13 bases between them. The CDR3 sequence: CAALSVYTEAFF. The DNA for the CDR3 is TGTGCCGCTCTTAGCGTTTACACTGAAGCTTTCTTT.

The chain couples TRBV5-6 to TRBJ2-2; 8 bases map to TRBD1. CDR3 length equals 16 residues. CDR1 is SGHDT, CDR2 YYEEEE, per germline. The trim removed 0 bases at V and 5 bases at J, leaving 6 bases unmatched. The CDR3: CASSLAAGGVTGELFF. Written as DNA, the CDR3 is TGTGCCAGCAGCTTGGCGGCAGGGGGCGTAACCGGGGAGCTGTTTTTT.

This sequence joins TRBV6-2 or TRBV6-3 and TRBJ1-1; D call uncertain. Trimming pared 1 base from V and 4 bases from J, leaving 10 bases between. The CDR3 is 14 amino acids. Germline CDR1 and CDR2: MNHEY and SVGEGT. This chain's CDR3 is CASSYFGGSTEAFF. The CDR3 DNA sequence: TGTGCCAGCAGTTACTTCGGAGGTTCCACTGAAGCTTTCTTT.

The rearrangement joins TRBV6-5 to TRBJ2-2; D is perhaps TRBD2 (7 bases). V dropped 2 bases and J dropped 7 bases, with 14 bases sitting between them. CDR1 and CDR2 from the germline V gene are MNHEY and SVGAGI. The CDR3 consists of 15 residues. Here the CDR3 reads CASSYALGGGGELFF. Written as DNA, the CDR3 is TGTGCCAGCAGTTACGCCCTGGGAGGGGGCGGGGAGCTGTTTTTT.

This clone was detected a few times. This sequence joins TRBV28 and TRBJ1-2; D is perhaps TRBD1 (5 bases). The length of the CDR3 is 13 residues. Germline CDR1 is MDHEN and CDR2 is SYDVKM. V lost 3 bases, J lost 7 bases, and 12 bases lay in between. The CDR3 is CASSFAGPGGYTF. CDR3 bases: TGTGCCAGCAGTTTCGCAGGGCCGGGTGGCTACACCTTC.

The chain couples TRBV5-4 to TRBJ1-2; TRBD1 matches 8 bases. The germline V gene has CDR1 SGHNT and CDR2 YYREEE (reference sequence). J lost 8 bases, V lost 0 bases, and 6 bases had no gene match. CDR3 length: 14 amino acids. The DNA for the CDR3 is TGTGCCAGCAGCTTGGGGCAGGGGGCAGCCGGCTACACCTTC. This encodes CASSLGQGAAGYTF.

A few counts support this clone. The chain joins TRBV7-9 to TRBJ2-4; D remains unclear. The CDR3 runs 15 residues. The germline CDR1 and CDR2 sequences are SEHNR and FQNEAQ (reference sequence). V was shortened by 6 bases and J by 1 base, with 13 bases between the two germline ends. CDR3 bases: TGTGCCAGCAGTCCGACCGAGGTGGCCAAAAACATTCAGTACTTC. Residues: CASSPTEVAKNIQYF. Full variable domain (outside the CDR3, taken from reference TRBV7-9 and TRBJ2-4): DTGVSQNPRHKITKRGQNVTFRCDPISEHNRLYWYRQTLGQGPEFLTYFQNEAQLEKSRLLSDRFSAERPKGSFSTLEIQRTEQGDSAMYLCASSPTEVAKNIQYFGAGTRLSVL.

The chain couples TRBV7-2 to TRBJ2-1; the match to TRBD2 covers 15 bases. With 5 bases clipped from V and 8 bases from J, the junction kept 7 bases outside the gene matches. Germline lookup yields CDR1 SGHTA and CDR2 FQGNSA. The CDR3 is made up of 16 amino acids. The CDR3 spells CASSIRTSGGAYEQFF. CDR3 bases: TGTGCCAGCAGCATAAGGACTAGCGGGGGGGCCTATGAGCAGTTCTTC.

This clone was detected only once. CDR3 in DNA: TGTGCCAGTAGTCACAGGGAAGTTGGTGAAAAACTGTTTTTT. It specifies CASSHREVGEKLFF. This chain connects TRBV19 to TRBJ1-4; the D gene is possibly TRBD1 (6 bases). Germline-derived CDR1 and CDR2 are LNHDA and SQIVND (reference sequence). The V gene lost 5 bases and the J gene lost 7 bases, with 14 bases spanning the gap. This CDR3 spans 14 amino acids.

The J gene is TRBJ2-1, the V gene TRBV7-9, with a weak D call TRBD2 (5 bases). The CDR3 spans 13 residues. Trimming left V 4 bases short and J 7 bases short, with 11 bases between. CDR1 and CDR2 (germline): SEHNR, FQNEAQ (reference sequence). The CDR3 sequence: CASSSSGENEQFF. Here the CDR3 DNA reads TGTGCCAGCAGCTCTTCCGGGGAGAATGAGCAGTTCTTC.

The chain employs TRBV29-1 and TRBJ1-1; 7 positions match TRBD1. The trim removed 3 bases at V and 4 bases at J, leaving 5 bases unmatched. The CDR3 consists of 13 residues. Germline V gene lookup returns CDR1 SQVTM and CDR2 ANQGSEA. In nucleotides, the CDR3 is TGCAGCGTTGAGGGACAGCCGAGCACTGAAGCTTTCTTT. This encodes CSVEGQPSTEAFF.

In its sample, this clone was seen many times. The chain carries TRBV6-4 and TRBJ2-2; TRBD2 matches at 7 bases. Germline trimming cut 2 bases from V and 6 bases from J; bases unmatched to any gene: 0. There are 13 residues in the CDR3. Germline CDR1 is MRHNA and CDR2 is SNTAGT. Here the CDR3 reads CASSDGGAGELFF. Here the CDR3 DNA reads TGTGCCAGCAGTGACGGGGGGGCCGGGGAGCTGTTTTTT.

This sequence joins TRBV30 and TRBJ2-7; the match to TRBD1 covers 8 bases. Per the germline V gene, CDR1 is GTSNPN and CDR2 is SVGIG (reference sequence). The CDR3 loop spans 15 amino acids. V lost 0 bases and J lost 3; bases outside the gene matches: 7. The CDR3 nucleotides read TGTGCCTGGAGTGTATGGACAGGGCGCCTCTACGAGCAGTACTTC. This codes for CAWSVWTGRLYEQYF.